The entry that follows covers one T cell receptor (beta chain) sequence. Its antigen is not known. The CDR3 length is 18 residues. Germline V CDR1 and CDR2: SQVTM, ANQGSEA. Trimming cost V 6 bases and J 2 bases; bases outside gene matches: 17. Here immunoSEQ multiplex PCR was the method, and the copy in TCRdb shows in-frame clones only, minus some. This table holds 75,000 to 95,000 clones, around 72% found once. The data derive from a study of radiotherapy plus CTLA-4 blockade in lung cancer. Across the whole study: Across the patients, objective responses occurred in approximately 19%, and disease control in approximately 30%.

Findings and limits, study-wide: Clones derived from tumor TCRs expanded in blood after radiotherapy plus ipilimumab.

Sequencing used peripheral blood, obtained from a patient treated with radiotherapy plus ipilimumab. The genes are TRBV29-1 and TRBJ1-2; 11 bases line up with TRBD1. The sequence came from a human donor with non-small cell lung cancer that progressed on radiotherapy plus ipilimumab. The CDR3, as DNA: TGCAGCGTAAAATTGACCGGGACAGGGGGAGATCCAAACTATGGCTACACCTTC. Its protein is CSVKLTGTGGDPNYGYTF.